This entry concerns a single T cell receptor beta chain. These data belong to a study of radiation and T cells in renal cell carcinoma. Time point defined: baseline pretreatment blood. The sample's treatment: 15 Gy SBRT to primary tumor, nephrectomy 4 weeks later. Serial blood draws occurred at baseline and 2 and 4 weeks post-SBRT. Data came from immunoSEQ multiplex PCR; TCRdb stores just in-frame clones and leaves some out. The sample records some 120,000 clones, around 80% being singletons. The sample was blood, taken from a patient whose treatment included radiotherapy and nephrectomy. The receptor was isolated from a woman aged 60-70 years with renal cell carcinoma.

The CDR3 spells CATSPASGVLQETQYF. CDR3 nucleotides: TGTGCCACCAGCCCCGCTAGCGGGGTACTTCAAGAGACCCAGTACTTC. The rearrangement uses TRBV2 and TRBJ2-5, with TRBD2 matching 9 bases. Per germline, CDR1 SNHLY and CDR2 FYNNEI. There are 16 residues in the CDR3. The V gene end was trimmed by 10 bases and the J gene end by 2 bases; junction bases not matched to a gene: 14.